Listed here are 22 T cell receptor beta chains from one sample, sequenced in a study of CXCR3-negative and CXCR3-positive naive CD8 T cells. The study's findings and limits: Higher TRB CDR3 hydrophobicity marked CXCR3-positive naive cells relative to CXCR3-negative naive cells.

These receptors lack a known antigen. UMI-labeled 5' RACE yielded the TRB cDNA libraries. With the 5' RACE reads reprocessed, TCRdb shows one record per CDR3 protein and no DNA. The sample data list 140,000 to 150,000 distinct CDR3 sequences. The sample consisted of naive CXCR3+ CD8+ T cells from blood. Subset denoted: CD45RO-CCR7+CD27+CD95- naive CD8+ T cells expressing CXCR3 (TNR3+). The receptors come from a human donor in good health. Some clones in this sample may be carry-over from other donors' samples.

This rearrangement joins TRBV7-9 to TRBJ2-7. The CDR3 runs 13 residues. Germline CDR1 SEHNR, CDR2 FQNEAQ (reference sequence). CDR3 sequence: CASSLVGVYEQYF.

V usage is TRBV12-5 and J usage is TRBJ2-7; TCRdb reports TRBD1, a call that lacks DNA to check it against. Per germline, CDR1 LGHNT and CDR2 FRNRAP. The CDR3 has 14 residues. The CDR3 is CASGSTGGWYEQYF.

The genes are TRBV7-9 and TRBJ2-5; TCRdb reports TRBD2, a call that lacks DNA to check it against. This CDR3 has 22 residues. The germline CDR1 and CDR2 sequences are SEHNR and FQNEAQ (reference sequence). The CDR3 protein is CASSLMTSGSTMAISYQETQYF. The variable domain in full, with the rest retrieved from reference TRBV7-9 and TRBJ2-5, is DTGVSQNPRHKITKRGQNVTFRCDPISEHNRLYWYRQTLGQGPEFLTYFQNEAQLEKSRLLSDRFSAERPKGSFSTLEIQRTEQGDSAMYLCASSLMTSGSTMAISYQETQYFGPGTRLLVL.

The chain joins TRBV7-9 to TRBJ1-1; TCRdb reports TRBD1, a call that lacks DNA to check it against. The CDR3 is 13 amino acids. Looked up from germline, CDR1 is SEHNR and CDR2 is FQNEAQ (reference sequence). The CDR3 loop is CASSLPQDREAFF.

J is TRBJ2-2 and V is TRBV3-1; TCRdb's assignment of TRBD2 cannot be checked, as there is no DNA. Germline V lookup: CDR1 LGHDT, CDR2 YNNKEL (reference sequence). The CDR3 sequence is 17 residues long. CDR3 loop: CASSQEGLAGDVGELFF.

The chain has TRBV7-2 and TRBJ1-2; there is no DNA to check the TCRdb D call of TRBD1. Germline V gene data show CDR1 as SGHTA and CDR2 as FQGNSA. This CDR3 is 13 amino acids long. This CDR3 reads CASTFGGQGGYTF.

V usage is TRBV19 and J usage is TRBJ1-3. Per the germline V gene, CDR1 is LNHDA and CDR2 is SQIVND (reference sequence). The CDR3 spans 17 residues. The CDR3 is CASSIKAAVQTKNTIYF.

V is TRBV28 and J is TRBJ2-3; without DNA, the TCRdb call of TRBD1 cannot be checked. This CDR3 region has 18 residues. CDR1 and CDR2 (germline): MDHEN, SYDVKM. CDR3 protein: CASSSRRGAGANSDTQYF.

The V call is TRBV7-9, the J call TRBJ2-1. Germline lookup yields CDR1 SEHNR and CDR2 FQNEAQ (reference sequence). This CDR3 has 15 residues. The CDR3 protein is CASSSNKDYANEQFF.

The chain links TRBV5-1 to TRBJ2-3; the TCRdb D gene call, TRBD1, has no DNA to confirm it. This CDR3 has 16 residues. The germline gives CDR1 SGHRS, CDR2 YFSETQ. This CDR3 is CASSPPANRVGATQYF. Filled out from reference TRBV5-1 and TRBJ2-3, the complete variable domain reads KAGVTQTPRYLIKTRGQQVTLSCSPISGHRSVSWYQQTPGQGLQFLFEYFSETQRNKGNFPGRFSGRQFSNSRSEMNVSTLELGDSALYLCASSPPANRVGATQYFGPGTRLTVL.

The CDR3 is CASSQVTPGSSTDTQYF. The chain employs TRBV14 and TRBJ2-3; TCRdb's D gene call, TRBD1, goes unchecked for lack of DNA. The CDR3 consists of 17 residues. The germline gives CDR1 SGHDN, CDR2 FVKESK.

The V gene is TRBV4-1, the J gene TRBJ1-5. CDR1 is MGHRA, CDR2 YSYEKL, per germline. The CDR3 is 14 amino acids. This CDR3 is CASSLEGSNQPQHF.

This chain's CDR3 is CSAREVTTYEQYF. This rearrangement joins TRBV20-1 to TRBJ2-7; the TCRdb call, TRBD2, lacks DNA for checking. This CDR3 has 13 residues. Germline V CDR1 and CDR2: DFQATT, SNEGSKA (reference sequence).

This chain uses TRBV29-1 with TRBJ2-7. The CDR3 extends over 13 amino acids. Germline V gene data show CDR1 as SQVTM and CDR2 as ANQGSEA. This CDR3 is CSVVVLGSYEQYF.

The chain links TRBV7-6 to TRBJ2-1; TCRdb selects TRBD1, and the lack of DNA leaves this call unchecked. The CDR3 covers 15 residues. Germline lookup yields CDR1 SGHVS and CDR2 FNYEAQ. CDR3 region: CASSRPAEGYNEQFF.

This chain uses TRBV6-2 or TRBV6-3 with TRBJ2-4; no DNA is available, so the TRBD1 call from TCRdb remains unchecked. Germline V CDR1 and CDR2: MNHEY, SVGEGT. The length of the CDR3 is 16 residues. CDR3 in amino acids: CASSYSRGGSRNIQYF.

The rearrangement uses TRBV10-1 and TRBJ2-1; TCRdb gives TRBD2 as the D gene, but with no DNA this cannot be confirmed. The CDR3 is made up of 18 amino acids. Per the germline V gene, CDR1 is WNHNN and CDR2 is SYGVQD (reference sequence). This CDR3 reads CASSENQLAISSYNEQFF.

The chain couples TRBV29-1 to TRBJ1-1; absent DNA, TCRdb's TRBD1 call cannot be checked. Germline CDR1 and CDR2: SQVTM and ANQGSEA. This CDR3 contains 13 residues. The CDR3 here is CSALSGTYTEAFF. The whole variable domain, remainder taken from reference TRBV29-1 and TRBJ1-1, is SAVISQKPSRDICQRGTSLTIQCQVDSQVTMMFWYRQQPGQSLTLIATANQGSEATYESGFVIDKFPISRPNLTFSTLTVSNMSPEDSSIYLCSALSGTYTEAFFGQGTRLTVV.

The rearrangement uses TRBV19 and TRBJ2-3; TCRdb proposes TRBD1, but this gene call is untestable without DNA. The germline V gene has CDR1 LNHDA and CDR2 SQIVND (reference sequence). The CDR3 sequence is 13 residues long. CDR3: CASSIQGTDTQYF.

CDR3 protein: CASSSVGQGSYNEQFF. V is TRBV7-9 and J is TRBJ2-1. The germline V gene encodes CDR1 SEHNR and CDR2 FQNEAQ (reference sequence). CDR3 size: 16 residues.

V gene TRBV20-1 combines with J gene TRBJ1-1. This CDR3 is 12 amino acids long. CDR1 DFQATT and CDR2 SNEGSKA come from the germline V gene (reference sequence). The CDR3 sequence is CSAAQLNTEAFF.

The CDR3 reads CASSSTVSSYNEQFF. The rearrangement uses TRBV7-6 and TRBJ2-1. Germline V gives CDR1 SGHVS, CDR2 FNYEAQ. The CDR3 spans 15 residues.